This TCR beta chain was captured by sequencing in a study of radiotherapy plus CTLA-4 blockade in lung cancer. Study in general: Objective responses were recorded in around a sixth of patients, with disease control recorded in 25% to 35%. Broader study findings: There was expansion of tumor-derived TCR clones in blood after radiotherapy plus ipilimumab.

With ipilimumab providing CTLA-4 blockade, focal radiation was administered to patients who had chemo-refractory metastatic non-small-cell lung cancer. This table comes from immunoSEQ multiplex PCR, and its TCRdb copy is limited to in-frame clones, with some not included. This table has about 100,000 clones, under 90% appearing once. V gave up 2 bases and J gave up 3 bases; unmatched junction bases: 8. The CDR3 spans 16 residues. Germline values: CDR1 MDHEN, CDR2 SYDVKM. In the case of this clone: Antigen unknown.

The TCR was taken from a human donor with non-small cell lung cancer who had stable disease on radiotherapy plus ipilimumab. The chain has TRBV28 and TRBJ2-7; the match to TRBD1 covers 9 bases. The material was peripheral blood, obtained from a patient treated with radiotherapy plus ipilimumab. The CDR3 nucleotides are TGTGCCAGCAGTTTACGACAGGGGGGTCGGTTCTACGAGCAGTACTTC. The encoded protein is CASSLRQGGRFYEQYF.